This T cell receptor (beta chain) originates from a study of blood T cell repertoires in COVID-19. In the authors' methods: Amplification with reference gene primers provided the estimates of nucleated cell counts. Profiling relied on immunoSEQ multiplex PCR, and the TCRdb table lists in-frame clones only, not all of them. The V and J calls and clone size come from that table; D and trimming were worked out from the DNA. Altogether over 200,000 clones are present, 90% being singletons, with the ten largest covering roughly 3%. Seattle cases were enrolled at active infection and followed longitudinally. This clonotype was sampled from a young man with COVID-19, enrolled during active disease. Sequencing was done on a sample of peripheral blood.

The CDR3 DNA follows: TGTGCCAGCAGCGGCCGACTGGTGAACACTGAAGCTTTCTTT. Residues: CASSGRLVNTEAFF. The rearrangement joins TRBV9 to TRBJ1-1; unclear D gene. Germline V gene sequence: CDR1 SGDLS, CDR2 YYNGEE. The CDR3 spans 14 residues. The V end lost 3 bases, the J end lost 0 bases, and 9 bases lay between the germline ends.